What follows are 3 T cell receptor beta chains derived from one specimen sequenced in a study of blood T cells in healthy people across ages. Primers used in a second PCR of roughly 6 to 11 cycles were a sample-barcoded 5' primer and a J-beta primer mix. MiXCR, run by TCRdb on the 5' RACE reads, gives a single entry per CDR3 protein. The sample has some 1.8 million distinct CDR3 sequences, roughly two fifths seen once. The sequenced sample was blood. These receptors all stem from a human donor in good health.

This clonotype was picked up a small number of times. The chain employs TRBV4-1 and TRBJ2-7; D might be TRBD1 or TRBD2, each matching 5 bases. Germline CDR1 is MGHRA and CDR2 is YSYEKL. V dropped 1 base and J dropped 2 bases, with 12 bases sitting between them. CDR3 length: 15 amino acids. CDR3: CASSQVGTETYEQYF. CDR3 nucleotide sequence: TGCGCCAGCAGCCAAGTGGGGACCGAGACCTACGAGCAGTACTTC.

CDR3 amino acids: CSAIFVAASTDTQYF. The DNA for the CDR3 is TGCAGTGCTATCTTTGTCGCGGCTAGCACAGATACGCAGTATTTT. The chain couples TRBV20-1 to TRBJ2-3; no clear D. The CDR3 runs to 15 residues. V dropped 4 bases and J dropped 0 bases, with 14 bases sitting between them. Germline-derived CDR1 and CDR2 are DFQATT and SNEGSKA (reference sequence).

The gene calls are TRBV7-8 and TRBJ1-1; D call uncertain. Germline values: CDR1 SGHVS, CDR2 FQNEAQ. Trimming took 3 bases from V and 5 from J, leaving 13 bases between them. This CDR3 spans 14 amino acids. The CDR3 sequence is CASSFGSDGTEAFF. The CDR3 DNA reads TGTGCCAGCAGCTTTGGATCGGACGGGACTGAAGCTTTCTTT.